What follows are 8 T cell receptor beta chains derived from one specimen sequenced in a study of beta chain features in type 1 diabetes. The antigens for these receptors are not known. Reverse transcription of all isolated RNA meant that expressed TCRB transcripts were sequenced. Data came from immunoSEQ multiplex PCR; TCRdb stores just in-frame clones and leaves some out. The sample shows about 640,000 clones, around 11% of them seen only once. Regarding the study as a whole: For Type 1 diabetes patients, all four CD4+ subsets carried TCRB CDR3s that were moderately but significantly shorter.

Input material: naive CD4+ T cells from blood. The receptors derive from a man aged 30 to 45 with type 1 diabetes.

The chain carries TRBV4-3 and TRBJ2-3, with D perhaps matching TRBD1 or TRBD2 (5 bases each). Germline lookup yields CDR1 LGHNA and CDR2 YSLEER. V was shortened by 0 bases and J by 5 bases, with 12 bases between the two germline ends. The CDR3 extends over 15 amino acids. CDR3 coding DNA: TGCGCCAGCAGCCAAGATCTGGGGGTTGTAGATACGCAGTATTTT. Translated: CASSQDLGVVDTQYF.

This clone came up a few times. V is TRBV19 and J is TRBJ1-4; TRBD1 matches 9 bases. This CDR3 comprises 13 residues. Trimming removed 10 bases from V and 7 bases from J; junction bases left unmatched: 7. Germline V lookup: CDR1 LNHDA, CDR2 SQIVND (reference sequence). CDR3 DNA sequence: TGTGCCACCACAGGGACAGGGCGTGAAAAACTGTTTTTT. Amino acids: CATTGTGREKLFF.

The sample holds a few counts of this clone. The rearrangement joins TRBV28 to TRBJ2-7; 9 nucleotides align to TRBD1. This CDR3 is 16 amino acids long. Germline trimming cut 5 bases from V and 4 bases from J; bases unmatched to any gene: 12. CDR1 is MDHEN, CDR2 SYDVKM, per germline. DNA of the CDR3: TGTGCCAGCAGTCATCGGACAGGGGCGGGATCTTACGAGCAGTACTTC. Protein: CASSHRTGAGSYEQYF.

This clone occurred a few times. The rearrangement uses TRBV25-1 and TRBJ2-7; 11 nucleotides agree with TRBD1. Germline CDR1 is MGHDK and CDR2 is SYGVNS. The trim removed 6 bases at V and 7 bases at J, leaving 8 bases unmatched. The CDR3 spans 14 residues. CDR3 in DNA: TGTGCCAGCAGCCAAGGACAGGGGGCGCATGAGCAGTACTTC. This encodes CASSQGQGAHEQYF.

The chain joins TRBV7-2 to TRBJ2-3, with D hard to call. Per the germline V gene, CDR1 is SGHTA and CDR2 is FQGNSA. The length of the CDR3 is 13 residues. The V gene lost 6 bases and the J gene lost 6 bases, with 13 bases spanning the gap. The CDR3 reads CASSPDPPDTQYF. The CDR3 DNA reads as TGTGCCAGCAGTCCGGACCCCCCGGATACGCAGTATTTT.

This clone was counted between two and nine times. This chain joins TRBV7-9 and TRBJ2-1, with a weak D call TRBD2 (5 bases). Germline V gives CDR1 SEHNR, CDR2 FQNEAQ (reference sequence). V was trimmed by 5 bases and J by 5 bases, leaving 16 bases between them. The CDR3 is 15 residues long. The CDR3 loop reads CASSPAAGDDNEQFF. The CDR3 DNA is TGTGCCAGCAGCCCCGCGGCGGGCGACGACAATGAGCAGTTCTTC.

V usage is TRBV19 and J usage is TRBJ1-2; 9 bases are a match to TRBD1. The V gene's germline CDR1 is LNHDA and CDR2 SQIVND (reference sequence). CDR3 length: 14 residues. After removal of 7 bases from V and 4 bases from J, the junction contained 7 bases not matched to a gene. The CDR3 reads CASILQGASYGYTF. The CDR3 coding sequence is TGTGCCAGTATTCTACAGGGGGCGAGCTATGGCTACACCTTC. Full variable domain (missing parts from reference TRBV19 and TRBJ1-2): DGGITQSPKYLFRKEGQNVTLSCEQNLNHDAMYWYRQDPGQGLRLIYYSQIVNDFQKGDIAEGYSVSREKKESFPLTVTSAQKNPTAFYLCASILQGASYGYTFGSGTRLTVV.

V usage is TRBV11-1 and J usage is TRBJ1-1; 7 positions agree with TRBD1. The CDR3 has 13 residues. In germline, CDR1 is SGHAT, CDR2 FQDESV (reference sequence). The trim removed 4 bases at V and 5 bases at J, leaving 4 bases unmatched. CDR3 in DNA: TGTGCCAGCAGCTCATCGGACAGGACTGAAGCTTTCTTT. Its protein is CASSSSDRTEAFF.